One sample yielded the 21 T cell receptor beta chains listed below, sequenced in a study of spatial heterogeneity in lung cancer. The time point here: blood at routine non-recurrence follow-up after resection. TCRdb recomputed calls from the 5' RACE reads with MiXCR, one row per CDR3 protein. The data contain under 20,000 distinct CDR3 sequences, around 9.6% of them singletons. The sample here was PBMCs, taken at follow-up. The receptors here all came from a male donor with early-stage non-small cell lung cancer.

For the CDR3, the DNA is TGTGCCAGTAGTTCGGGACTAGACAACGAGCAGTACTTC. Translated, it gives CASSSGLDNEQYF. The chain couples TRBV19 to TRBJ2-7; TRBD2 aligns across 8 bases. The CDR3 is made up of 13 amino acids. V dropped 5 bases and J dropped 5; count of bases not matched to a gene: 5. Germline V gives CDR1 LNHDA, CDR2 SQIVND (reference sequence).

The chain links TRBV6-2 or TRBV6-3 to TRBJ2-1; 12 nucleotides agree with TRBD1. Germline V gene data show CDR1 as MNHEY and CDR2 as SVGEGT. V was pared by 5 bases and J by 8 bases, with 7 bases of the junction left unmatched. The length of the CDR3 is 15 residues. CDR3 coding DNA: TGTGCCAGCAGTGGGGGGACAGGGGGCGCGGATGAGCAGTTCTTC. Residues: CASSGGTGGADEQFF.

This clonotype was detected ten times or more. The rearrangement links TRBV12-3 or TRBV12-4 to TRBJ1-1, with 7 nucleotides matching TRBD1. The V gene end was trimmed by 5 bases and the J gene end by 9 bases; junction bases not matched to a gene: 12. This CDR3 has 14 amino acids. Here the CDR3 DNA reads TGTGCCAGCAGTGCGATCAGGGGGGGGCCTAAAGCTTTCTTT. This translates into CASSAIRGGPKAFF.

CDR3: CASRETSDTDTQYF. CDR3 nucleotides: TGTGCCAGCAGGGAGACTAGCGACACAGATACGCAGTATTTT. This rearrangement joins TRBV6-1 to TRBJ2-3; 8 bases fit TRBD2. The CDR3 contains 14 residues. Germline assignment: CDR1 MNHNS and CDR2 SASEGT. Trimming at V came to 6 bases and at J to 2 bases, leaving 4 bases not matched to a gene.

This clonotype was seen many times. The rearrangement joins TRBV4-1 to TRBJ1-5; a weak D match, TRBD1 (6 bases). Germline values: CDR1 MGHRA, CDR2 YSYEKL. The CDR3 runs 13 residues. V gave up 1 base and J gave up 7 bases, with 8 bases separating them. CDR3 region: CASSQVRGQPQHF. The CDR3, as DNA: TGCGCCAGCAGCCAAGTTAGGGGGCAGCCCCAGCATTTT.

This clonotype was counted ten times or more. The V and J genes are TRBV18 and TRBJ2-1, with 8 bases fitting TRBD1. CDR1 KGHSH and CDR2 LQKENI come from the germline V gene. The CDR3 consists of 20 residues. V gave up 0 bases and J gave up 3 bases; unmatched junction bases: 16. CDR3 region: CASSPPPVIRGRLYYNEQFF. DNA of the CDR3: TGTGCCAGCTCACCACCACCCGTGATCAGGGGGCGTCTCTACTACAATGAGCAGTTCTTC.

This clonotype was counted at least ten times. The CDR3 reads CSARDQASGDPNTGELFF. In DNA form, the CDR3 reads TGCAGTGCTAGAGATCAGGCTAGCGGAGACCCCAACACCGGGGAGCTGTTTTTT. V gene TRBV20-1 combines with J gene TRBJ2-2, with 7 nucleotides matching TRBD2. J lost 2 bases, V lost 0 bases, and 12 bases had no gene match. This CDR3 comprises 18 residues. CDR1 and CDR2 (germline): DFQATT, SNEGSKA (reference sequence).

A few counts support this clonotype. This chain connects TRBV11-2 to TRBJ2-5; D not certain. The germline V gene has CDR1 SGHAT and CDR2 FQNNGV. The CDR3 sequence is 14 residues long. V was pared by 2 bases and J by 3 bases, with 10 bases between. DNA for the CDR3: TGTGCCAGCAGCTTACCTCTAATGAAAGAGACCCAGTACTTC. Protein sequence: CASSLPLMKETQYF.

This clonotype was seen repeatedly, ten times or more. The gene calls are TRBV2 and TRBJ2-5, with 14 bases fitting TRBD2. CDR3 size: 16 residues. Germline trimming cut 2 bases from V and 2 bases from J; bases unmatched to any gene: 1. CDR1 is SNHLY, CDR2 FYNNEI, per germline. The CDR3 DNA reads as TGTGCCAGCAGTGAAAGGACTAGCGGGGGGCAAGAGACCCAGTACTTC. Residues: CASSERTSGGQETQYF.

In this sample, this clonotype turned up a few times. The rearrangement joins TRBV7-6 to TRBJ1-4; possibly TRBD1 for D (5 bases). V was pared by 3 bases and J by 0 bases, with 5 bases between. The V gene's germline CDR1 is SGHVS and CDR2 FNYEAQ. The CDR3 extends over 14 amino acids. CDR3 sequence (DNA): TGTGCCAGCAGCTTGGGGGCAACTAATGAAAAACTGTTTTTT. Its translation: CASSLGATNEKLFF.

This clonotype was observed at least ten times. The chain combines TRBV7-6 with TRBJ2-6; D gene unclear. Germline-derived CDR1 and CDR2 are SGHVS and FNYEAQ. CDR3 length: 18 residues. Trimming pared 5 bases from V and 0 bases from J, leaving 17 bases between. The DNA of the CDR3 is TGTGCCAGCAGCCGACGGCTCCGCGACATCTCTGGGGCCAACGTCCTGACTTTC. Amino acid sequence: CASSRRLRDISGANVLTF.

This clonotype has just a few counts. V and J are TRBV6-5 and TRBJ2-1, with TRBD2 identical over 7 bases. CDR3 length: 15 residues. From germline, CDR1 is MNHEY and CDR2 SVGAGI. V shed 4 bases, J shed 0 bases, and the junction held 3 bases outside the gene matches. The CDR3 DNA is TGTGCCAGCAGTTGGGAGGGTAGCTCCTACAATGAGCAGTTCTTC. Translated: CASSWEGSSYNEQFF.

This clonotype was picked up many times. The rearrangement joins TRBV6-1 to TRBJ2-3; D may be TRBD1 (8 bases). The CDR3 runs to 16 residues. Germline V gives CDR1 MNHNS, CDR2 SASEGT. V shed 7 bases and J shed 3 bases, with 20 bases lying between them. This CDR3 is CASIHSAGQATDTQYF. The CDR3 DNA follows: TGTGCCAGCATCCATTCAGCGGGACAGGCTACAGATACGCAGTATTTT.

In its sample, this clonotype was seen a few times. Relative to the germline gene, one junction end is altered; a read error may explain this. The gene calls are TRBV5-8 and TRBJ1-1; D is perhaps TRBD1 (5 bases). CDR1 is SGHTS and CDR2 is YDEGEE in the germline V gene. The CDR3 is made up of 13 amino acids. The DNA for the CDR3 is TGTGCCACCAGCTTGTCAGGGATTGGTGAAGCTTTCTTT. This translates into CATSLSGIGEAFF.

This clonotype was detected only a few times. The rearrangement uses TRBV6-1 and TRBJ2-2, with TRBD1 as a possible D gene (5 bases). The CDR3 loop spans 16 amino acids. V was cut by 2 bases and J by 4 bases, with 14 bases left in between. Germline values: CDR1 MNHNS, CDR2 SASEGT. CDR3 nucleotide sequence: TGTGCCAGCAGTGAAATTGTAGGGGATGGCACCGGGGAGCTGTTTTTT. Protein sequence: CASSEIVGDGTGELFF.

This clonotype was recorded many times. The rearrangement links TRBV11-2 to TRBJ1-1; D is unresolved. Trimming shortened V by 4 bases and J by 1 base, and 19 bases separated the two germline ends. Germline CDR1 and CDR2: SGHAT and FQNNGV. The CDR3 length is 17 residues. CDR3 nucleotide sequence: TGTGCCAGCAGCTCGCCGAGCGGACGGCTTTCGAACACTGAAGCTTTCTTT. Its protein is CASSSPSGRLSNTEAFF.

This clonotype appeared many times. This sequence joins TRBV9 and TRBJ2-7; D is perhaps TRBD2 (6 bases). CDR3 length equals 15 residues. V lost 4 bases to trimming and J lost 2 bases, with 16 bases between them. Germline V gives CDR1 SGDLS, CDR2 YYNGEE. In nucleotides, the CDR3 is TGTGCCAGCAGCCCCGGGACTGGACTAACCTACGAGCAGTACTTC. Protein sequence: CASSPGTGLTYEQYF.

This clonotype was counted many times. DNA for the CDR3: TGTGCCAGCAGTTATAGACTAGGGGTTGGTCGGGCCGGGGAGCTGTTTTTT. It yields the protein CASSYRLGVGRAGELFF. V usage is TRBV6-5 and J usage is TRBJ2-2; D might be TRBD2 (6 bases). V lost 3 bases and J 6 bases, leaving 20 bases between the germline ends. The V gene's germline CDR1 is MNHEY and CDR2 SVGAGI. CDR3 length equals 17 residues.

Details on this clonotype: A clone one base away is much larger, so this may be a read error. The rearrangement joins TRBV7-2 to TRBJ2-5, with TRBD2 matching over 11 bases. The CDR3 totals 15 residues. CDR1 is SGHTA, CDR2 FQGNSA, per germline. The CDR3 spells CACSLAGGTQETQYF. The DNA for the CDR3 is TGTGCCTGCAGCTTAGCGGGGGGGACCCAAGAGACCCAGTACTTC.

At least ten counts were recorded for this clonotype. The rearrangement joins TRBV2 to TRBJ2-7, with 10 bases aligning to TRBD2. Germline CDR1 SNHLY, CDR2 FYNNEI. V lost 5 bases and J lost 1; bases outside the gene matches: 5. CDR3 length equals 15 residues. In nucleotides, the CDR3 is TGTGCCAGCAGTATTAGCGGGAGGCTGTCCTACGAGCAGTACTTC. It translates to CASSISGRLSYEQYF.

This clonotype was counted between two and nine times. The chain uses TRBV5-8 and TRBJ2-7; 9 nucleotides align to TRBD2. Germline values: CDR1 SGHTS, CDR2 YDEGEE. This CDR3 comprises 17 residues. The J segment lost 5 bases and the V segment lost 0 bases, leaving 12 bases of the junction unmatched. The CDR3 region has the DNA TGTGCCAGCAGCTTGGCGATGCTTAGCGGGAGCCCCAACGAGCAGTACTTC. It is translated as CASSLAMLSGSPNEQYF.